Sequencing of this T cell receptor beta chain was carried out in a study of blood T cell repertoires in COVID-19 (dated by TCRdb to 2020 to 2022). For the wider study: Collaborator samples came from the United States, Italy and Spain and covered acute and convalescent phases of COVID-19. HLA class I and class II types, where available, came from metadata supplied by the sample provider rather than from assay-based typing. The prospective study material was composed of cDNA or gDNA derived from T cells, B-cell-depleted T cells, or PBMCs. The dataset comprised deeply sampled blood TCRbeta repertoires from subjects exposed to, actively infected with, or recovered from COVID-19. A de-identified subject ID, COVID-19 status, age in years and sex were almost always included in the sample metadata. The repertoires were released in a freely available public database intended as a resource for research on the immune response to SARS-CoV-2. Samples were obtained from the ongoing ImmuneRACE study (first 160 participants) and from about 1,300 subjects provided by 6 global collaborators. The paper as a whole reports these results and caveats: The amount of clinical and demographic metadata varied by source and participant and was provided uncurated.

About this clone itself: Its antigen is currently not known. No quality values exist for individual bases; no much larger clone is one base distant.

The collaborating institutions used their own protocols to collect whole blood in K2EDTA tubes. Collaborator samples were shipped for TCRbeta analysis as frozen whole blood, isolated PBMCs, or DNA extracted from either sample type. TCRbeta CDR3 regions were amplified from genomic DNA using the immunoSEQ Assay, a bias-controlled multiplex PCR. As for the original processing: Nucleated cell counts per sample were estimated from amplification of reference gene primers within the assay. Sequence reads were collapsed and filtered to measure the absolute abundance of every unique TCRbeta CDR3 rearrangement. Productive Simpson clonality was computed per sample as the square root of Simpson's diversity index over productive rearrangements. This is the immuneACCESS table as TCRdb keeps it, with only in-frame sequences that have V and J called. A part of the clones is gone; compared with another copy, unresolved V genes explain less than half, and the rest is unexplained. The V and J calls and clone size are taken from that table; D and trimming were inferred from the DNA. This sample holds tens of thousands of clones; approximately 80% were observed only once. Less than 15% of the sample lies in the top ten.

V has 6 bases trimmed and J has 11 bases trimmed; junction bases matching no gene number 9. CDR1 and CDR2 are read off the germline V gene as MDHEN and SYDVKM. Spanning cysteine to phenylalanine, the CDR3 consists of 12 amino acids. The retained sequence is limited to the CDR3, 36 bases, with the frame set at the first base. The TCR comes from a human donor in a cohort sampled during active COVID-19. The rearranged segments are TRBV28 and TRBJ1-1, and TRBD1 matches 7 of the central bases. The sequencing input was peripheral blood. Read as DNA, the sequence is TGTGCCAGCAGCCTTAGACAGGGATCGGCTTTCTTT. This encodes CASSLRQGSAFF.